Following are 21 T cell receptor beta chains from one sample sequenced in a study of cytomegalovirus exposure and HLA in healthy donors. The PCR was carried out with 60 Vbeta primers and 13 Jbeta primers. Sequenced by immunoSEQ multiplex PCR; TCRdb stores in-frame clones only, minus some. The sample shows roughly 190,000 clones, almost 75% of them seen only once. Sequencing was carried out using PBMCs. Receptors were obtained from a woman aged 25 to 45 in good health and CMV-seropositive.

The rearrangement joins TRBV11-2 to TRBJ2-7, with a possible D match to TRBD2 (5 bases). The CDR3 has 17 residues. CDR1 SGHAT and CDR2 FQNNGV come from the germline V gene. With 2 bases removed from V and 6 bases from J, the gap between germline ends came to 23 bases. The CDR3 is CASSLKSIAEVPLEQYF. The CDR3 DNA follows: TGTGCCAGCAGCTTAAAATCAATTGCGGAGGTCCCCCTCGAGCAGTACTTC.

This clone was found once. The rearrangement links TRBV29-1 to TRBJ2-7; D call uncertain. Trimming took off 2 bases at V and 0 bases at J, with 8 bases between the two ends. The CDR3 length is 13 residues. Germline CDR1 is SQVTM and CDR2 is ANQGSEA. Here the CDR3 reads CSVETQDSYEQYF. The CDR3 nucleotides are TGCAGCGTTGAAACGCAGGACTCCTACGAGCAGTACTTC.

The CDR3 loop is CASGAPSSGSNEQFF. The CDR3 nucleotides read TGTGCTAGTGGCGCCCCTAGTAGTGGTTCTAATGAGCAGTTCTTC. The chain recombines TRBV12-5 with TRBJ2-1; D is ambiguous. Germline lookup yields CDR1 LGHNT and CDR2 FRNRAP. This CDR3 is built from 15 residues. Trimming took 6 bases from V and 7 from J, leaving 19 bases between them.

V is TRBV28 and J is TRBJ2-1; the match to TRBD2 covers 14 bases. The CDR3 has 15 amino acids. CDR1 and CDR2 from the germline V gene are MDHEN and SYDVKM. Trimming took 5 bases from V and 10 from J; bases not matched to a gene: 7. The CDR3 sequence is CASSGGTSGSREQFF. CDR3 nucleotide sequence: TGTGCCAGCAGTGGGGGGACTAGCGGGAGCCGCGAGCAGTTCTTC.

V and J are TRBV5-1 and TRBJ2-1, with 9 bases aligning to TRBD1. In germline, CDR1 is SGHRS, CDR2 YFSETQ. Germline trimming cut 3 bases from V and 10 bases from J; bases unmatched to any gene: 8. The CDR3 runs to 14 residues. CDR3 bases: TGCGCCAGCAGCTACCGGGACAGGGCGGGGGAGCAGTTCTTC. Protein sequence: CASSYRDRAGEQFF.

This chain joins TRBV6-1 and TRBJ2-2, with 9 bases fitting TRBD2. CDR3 length: 15 residues. Trimming took 5 bases from V and 3 from J; bases not matched to a gene: 4. Germline values: CDR1 MNHNS, CDR2 SASEGT. The CDR3, as DNA: TGTGCCAGCAGTAGGGTAGCGGGAGACACCGGGGAGCTGTTTTTT. This encodes CASSRVAGDTGELFF.

The chain links TRBV28 to TRBJ1-2; D is unclear. Germline lookup yields CDR1 MDHEN and CDR2 SYDVKM. Trimming pared 8 bases from V and 0 bases from J, leaving 13 bases between. CDR3 length: 14 residues. In DNA form, the CDR3 reads TGTGCCAGCCAACCGGCGAGGGCTAACTATGGCTACACCTTC. This sequence encodes CASQPARANYGYTF.

This sequence joins TRBV19 and TRBJ2-1; D gene ambiguous. Germline CDR1 is LNHDA and CDR2 is SQIVND (reference sequence). The germline V and J ends were trimmed by 2 bases and 6 bases, with 8 bases remaining between them. CDR3 length: 13 amino acids. The CDR3 sequence is CASSITGTNEQFF. CDR3 nucleotide sequence: TGTGCCAGTAGTATAACGGGTACCAATGAGCAGTTCTTC.

V and J are TRBV27 and TRBJ2-2; 11 bases are a match to TRBD1. The CDR3 spans 16 residues. The trim removed 5 bases at V and 1 base at J, leaving 3 bases unmatched. The V gene's germline CDR1 is MNHEY and CDR2 SMNVEV (reference sequence). DNA for the CDR3: TGTGCCAGCAGTCCGGGACAGGGGGTGAACACCGGGGAGCTGTTTTTT. It yields the protein CASSPGQGVNTGELFF.

The V gene is TRBV6-4, the J gene TRBJ2-1, with 11 bases matching TRBD2. The CDR3 length is 16 residues. V shed 7 bases and J 7 bases; nucleotides not matched to a gene: 12. Germline V gives CDR1 MRHNA, CDR2 SNTAGT. CDR3 in DNA: TGTGCCAGCAAATTACTAGCGGGAGTGGGTAGAAATGAGCAGTTCTTC. Translation: CASKLLAGVGRNEQFF.

The V gene is TRBV7-9, the J gene TRBJ2-3, with 10 bases aligning to TRBD2. CDR1 and CDR2 (germline): SEHNR, FQNEAQ (reference sequence). Losses at the gene ends were 7 bases for V and 3 bases for J; bases not matched to a gene: 4. The CDR3 runs 14 residues. The CDR3, as DNA: TGTGCCAGCACCAGGACTAGCGGAACAGATACGCAGTATTTT. Translating gives CASTRTSGTDTQYF.

This clone turned up a few times. The J gene is TRBJ1-1, the V gene TRBV28; 10 bases agree with TRBD1. The CDR3 contains 14 residues. Looked up from germline, CDR1 is MDHEN and CDR2 is SYDVKM. The ends lost 4 bases at V and 4 bases at J; junction bases unmatched: 3. Written as DNA, the CDR3 is TGTGCCAGCAGTTGGGGGACAGGGGCCACTGAAGCTTTCTTT. This sequence encodes CASSWGTGATEAFF.

The chain combines TRBV6-5 with TRBJ1-2; D not certain. Germline assignment: CDR1 MNHEY and CDR2 SVGAGI. The CDR3 contains 14 residues. The V and J ends lost 0 bases and 8 bases respectively, with 13 bases between them. Written as DNA, the CDR3 is TGTGCCAGCAGTTACTCGATACGCAGTCGCGGCTACACCTTC. It specifies CASSYSIRSRGYTF.

The rearrangement uses TRBV7-9 and TRBJ2-1; 13 nucleotides match TRBD2. Germline CDR1 SEHNR, CDR2 FQNEAQ (reference sequence). The CDR3 extends over 15 amino acids. Germline trimming cut 4 bases from V and 10 bases from J; bases unmatched to any gene: 7. In DNA, the CDR3 is TGTGCCAGCAGCTCCGGACTAGCGGGAGCTGAAGAGCAGTTCTTC. Translation gives CASSSGLAGAEEQFF.

This chain links TRBV19 with TRBJ2-1; D may be TRBD1 (5 bases). The germline V and J ends were trimmed by 6 bases and 7 bases, with 7 bases remaining between them. The CDR3 loop spans 11 amino acids. Germline lookup yields CDR1 LNHDA and CDR2 SQIVND (reference sequence). This CDR3 is CASRGANEQFF. CDR3 DNA: TGTGCCAGTAGAGGGGCAAATGAGCAGTTCTTC.

This chain uses TRBV28 with TRBJ2-4; weak D call: TRBD2 (7 bases). V shed 6 bases and J shed 1 base, with 13 bases lying between them. The CDR3 sequence is 15 residues long. Germline CDR1 reads MDHEN; CDR2 reads SYDVKM. CDR3 coding DNA: TGTGCCAGCAGCCGGGGGAGGGGGGCCAAAAACATTCAGTACTTC. Encoded protein: CASSRGRGAKNIQYF.

The gene calls are TRBV28 and TRBJ1-1, with 8 nucleotides matching TRBD1. The CDR3 is 12 amino acids. V gave up 7 bases and J gave up 8 bases; unmatched junction bases: 6. Germline values: CDR1 MDHEN, CDR2 SYDVKM. CDR3 bases: TGTGCCAGCATCCAGGGGGCAGGGGAAGCTTTCTTT. Protein product: CASIQGAGEAFF.

This chain joins TRBV25-1 and TRBJ2-2; D ambiguous. The V gene's germline CDR1 is MGHDK and CDR2 SYGVNS. The ends were cut back, 2 bases at V and 5 bases at J, with 12 bases in the middle. The CDR3 runs to 15 residues. For the CDR3, the DNA is TGTGCCAGCAGTGAAAAGGCGGTTGGGACCGGGGAGCTGTTTTTT. It codes for CASSEKAVGTGELFF.

This clone turned up a few times. This chain connects TRBV28 to TRBJ2-7, with a possible D match to TRBD1 (6 bases). CDR3 length equals 16 residues. Per the germline V gene, CDR1 is MDHEN and CDR2 is SYDVKM. V was clipped by 3 bases and J by 0 bases, with 15 bases between them. The CDR3 DNA sequence: TGTGCCAGCAGTTTCTATACAGGGACAAGCTCCTACGAGCAGTACTTC. Residues: CASSFYTGTSSYEQYF.

The chain is built from TRBV15 and TRBJ1-5; 10 bases line up with TRBD1. There are 16 residues in the CDR3. The germline V gene has CDR1 LNHNV and CDR2 YYDKDF (reference sequence). J lost 4 bases, V lost 1 base, and 4 bases had no gene match. The DNA of the CDR3 is TGTGCCACCAGCAGAGGGGGACAGGGGTATAATCAGCCCCAGCATTTT. Translated, it gives CATSRGGQGYNQPQHF.

The chain uses TRBV7-9 and TRBJ2-5; the match to TRBD1 covers 7 bases. TRBJ2-7 matches the DNA end more closely, so the J call is doubtful. The germline V gene has CDR1 SEHNR and CDR2 FQNEAQ (reference sequence). This CDR3 has 16 amino acids. For the CDR3, the DNA is TGTGCCAGCAGCTTAGCGCTCGGACAGGTATCCTACGAGCAGTACTTC. Encoded protein: CASSLALGQVSYEQYF.